Shown below are 16 T cell receptor beta chains from a single sample sequenced in a study of shared clonotypes between healthy human individuals. Libraries were prepared by immunoSEQ multiplex PCR; TCRdb keeps only in-frame clonotypes and omits some of them. Here the sample spans about 750,000 clones, 85% to 95% being singletons. CD8 cells regarded as naive lacked CD45RO, were positively chosen for CCR7, and omitted terminally differentiated effector memory CD45RA+ cells. The sample taken for sequencing was naive CD8+ T cells sorted from blood. The source of these receptors is a man aged 25-45 years in good health.

The rearrangement uses TRBV29-1 and TRBJ2-1; the match to TRBD2 covers 11 bases. Unmatched junction bases numbered 8, after V lost 4 bases and J lost 9 bases. CDR1 and CDR2 from the germline V gene are SQVTM and ANQGSEA. CDR3 length equals 14 residues. Written as DNA, the CDR3 is TGCAGCGTTGCTCGTAGCGGGAGGGCTGCTGAGCAGTTCTTC. Its protein product is CSVARSGRAAEQFF.

With respect to this clone: Distinct nucleotide sequences in the sample also encode this CDR3. The rearrangement uses TRBV6-5 and TRBJ2-1, with TRBD1 as a possible D gene (5 bases). Trimming cost V 0 bases and J 1 base, with 7 bases left between them. Germline CDR1 is MNHEY and CDR2 is SVGAGI. This CDR3 region has 15 residues. Written as DNA, the CDR3 is TGTGCCAGCAGTTACTCGCAGGGATCCTACAATGAGCAGTTCTTC. It yields the protein CASSYSQGSYNEQFF.

The chain links TRBV18 to TRBJ2-7, with 10 bases lining up with TRBD2. Germline CDR1 reads KGHSH; CDR2 reads LQKENI. V shed 2 bases and J 6 bases; nucleotides not matched to a gene: 16. The length of the CDR3 is 18 residues. The CDR3 DNA reads as TGTGCCAGCTCACCAAACCCAGGGGAGTTAGCGGGAGGCGGCGAGCAGTACTTC. Translating gives CASSPNPGELAGGGEQYF.

Turning to this clone: The sample holds other DNA sequences that translate to the same CDR3. This chain joins TRBV5-5 and TRBJ2-7; no definite D call. Germline loops: CDR1 SGHKS, CDR2 YYEKEE (reference sequence). Trimming stripped 2 bases from V and 1 base from J, with 7 bases between. The CDR3 spans 13 residues. This CDR3 reads CASSLAVSYEQYF. CDR3 sequence (DNA): TGTGCCAGCAGCTTAGCAGTTTCCTACGAGCAGTACTTC.

This chain joins TRBV4-1 and TRBJ2-2; 10 bases agree with TRBD2. The CDR3 consists of 18 residues. With V trimmed by 0 bases and J by 6 bases, 10 bases remained unmatched. Germline assignment: CDR1 MGHRA and CDR2 YSYEKL. CDR3 nucleotides: TGCGCCAGCAGCCAAGACCCCCCTAGCGGGAGTCCTTCCGGGGAGCTGTTTTTT. Translating gives CASSQDPPSGSPSGELFF.

The V call is TRBV7-8, the J call TRBJ1-2; D is unresolved. There are 14 residues in the CDR3. V was pared by 2 bases and J by 5 bases, with 12 bases between. Germline V gene lookup returns CDR1 SGHVS and CDR2 FQNEAQ. The CDR3: CASSLWETGYGYTF. CDR3 DNA sequence: TGTGCCAGCAGCTTATGGGAGACGGGTTATGGCTACACCTTC.

This chain uses TRBV7-9 with TRBJ1-5, with D possibly matching TRBD1 (5 bases). Germline V gives CDR1 SEHNR, CDR2 FQNEAQ (reference sequence). This CDR3 region has 16 residues. The V end was cut by 2 bases, the J end by 1 base, with 12 bases between. CDR3 bases: TGTGCCAGCAGCTTAAGTACAGGCGGGAGCAATCAGCCCCAGCATTTT. Its translation is CASSLSTGGSNQPQHF. The full variable domain, with the rest looked up from reference TRBV7-9 and TRBJ1-5, is DTGVSQNPRHKITKRGQNVTFRCDPISEHNRLYWYRQTLGQGPEFLTYFQNEAQLEKSRLLSDRFSAERPKGSFSTLEIQRTEQGDSAMYLCASSLSTGGSNQPQHFGDGTRLSIL.

J is TRBJ2-1 and V is TRBV2; 7 nucleotides match TRBD1. Germline V gene sequence: CDR1 SNHLY, CDR2 FYNNEI. The CDR3 has 14 amino acids. V shed 8 bases and J 4 bases; nucleotides not matched to a gene: 8. The DNA for the CDR3 is TGTGCCAGCCGTAGGGACAGTACTTACAATGAGCAGTTCTTC. As protein: CASRRDSTYNEQFF. The full variable domain, with the rest looked up from reference TRBV2 and TRBJ2-1, is EPEVTQTPSHQVTQMGQEVILRCVPISNHLYFYWYRQILGQKVEFLVSFYNNEISEKSEIFDDQFSVERPDGSNFTLKIRSTKLEDSAMYFCASRRDSTYNEQFFGPGTRLTVL.

This rearrangement joins TRBV6-1 to TRBJ2-1; 8 positions match TRBD2. The CDR3 consists of 15 residues. CDR1 MNHNS and CDR2 SASEGT come from the germline V gene. V was clipped by 7 bases and J by 8 bases; unmatched bases: 13. The CDR3 DNA reads as TGTGCCAGCATTGCTTTCGCGGGAGGTGAGGATGAGCAGTTCTTC. Its translation: CASIAFAGGEDEQFF.

The sample holds many counts of this clone. This chain joins TRBV27 and TRBJ2-1; weak D call: TRBD1 (6 bases). Germline CDR1 and CDR2: MNHEY and SMNVEV (reference sequence). This CDR3 contains 17 residues. Trimming removed 6 bases from V and 0 bases from J, with 18 bases in between. CDR3 in amino acids: CASSMGAAFVSYNEQFF. CDR3 nucleotides: TGTGCCAGCAGCATGGGGGCTGCCTTCGTCTCCTACAATGAGCAGTTCTTC.

This clone occurred a few times. One end of the junction varies from germline; a read error may be responsible. This chain connects TRBV3-1 (or the pseudogene TRBV3-2) to TRBJ2-7; D is unclear. The germline V gene has CDR1 LGHDT and CDR2 YNNKEL (reference sequence). The CDR3 totals 9 residues. CDR3 sequence (DNA): TGTGCCAGCAGCCCTTCGACAAAATTC. Residues: CASSPSTKF.

This clone was picked up one time. The rearrangement links TRBV6-4 to TRBJ1-1; 7 bases align to TRBD1. Trimming removed 6 bases from V and 7 bases from J; junction bases left unmatched: 5. The germline V gene has CDR1 MRHNA and CDR2 SNTAGT. The CDR3 runs 12 residues. CDR3 bases: TGTGCCAGCAGATCATACAGGGGTGAAGCTTTCTTT. As protein: CASRSYRGEAFF.

The chain carries TRBV4-3 and TRBJ2-7; D not resolved. Per the germline V gene, CDR1 is LGHNA and CDR2 is YSLEER. CDR3 size: 15 residues. Trimming took off 1 base at V and 1 base at J, with 11 bases between the two ends. CDR3 sequence: CASSQAPGRSYEQYF. The CDR3 bases are TGCGCCAGCAGCCAAGCTCCGGGCAGATCCTACGAGCAGTACTTC.

The chain joins TRBV9 to TRBJ1-3; TRBD1 matches 8 bases. V shed 5 bases, J shed 0 bases, and the junction held 4 bases outside the gene matches. The CDR3 is 15 amino acids. Germline V gene data show CDR1 as SGDLS and CDR2 as YYNGEE. CDR3 residues: CASRGTGISGNTIYF. CDR3 bases: TGTGCCAGCAGAGGGACAGGAATCTCTGGAAACACCATATATTTT. The full variable domain, completed using reference TRBV9 and TRBJ1-3, is DSGVTQTPKHLITATGQRVTLRCSPRSGDLSVYWYQQSLDQGLQFLIQYYNGEERAKGNILERFSAQQFPDLHSELNLSSLELGDSALYFCASRGTGISGNTIYFGEGSWLTVV.

The rearrangement links TRBV7-2 to TRBJ2-1; D remains ambiguous. Germline V gene sequence: CDR1 SGHTA, CDR2 FQGNSA. Trimming shortened V by 5 bases and J by 3 bases, and 14 bases separated the two germline ends. The CDR3 sequence is 15 residues long. The CDR3 is CASSPDPLHYNEQFF. Written as DNA, the CDR3 is TGTGCCAGCAGCCCGGACCCCTTGCACTACAATGAGCAGTTCTTC.

This chain links TRBV14 with TRBJ2-3; D unclear. With 0 bases removed from V and 6 bases from J, the gap between germline ends came to 7 bases. The germline V gene has CDR1 SGHDN and CDR2 FVKESK. The CDR3 runs 13 residues. The CDR3 is CASSQDLWDTQYF. CDR3 sequence (DNA): TGTGCCAGCAGCCAAGATCTATGGGATACGCAGTATTTT. The full variable domain, its missing parts supplied by reference TRBV14 and TRBJ2-3, is EAGVTQFPSHSVIEKGQTVTLRCDPISGHDNLYWYRRVMGKEIKFLLHFVKESKQDESGMPNNRFLAERTGGTYSTLKVQPAELEDSGVYFCASSQDLWDTQYFGPGTRLTVL.